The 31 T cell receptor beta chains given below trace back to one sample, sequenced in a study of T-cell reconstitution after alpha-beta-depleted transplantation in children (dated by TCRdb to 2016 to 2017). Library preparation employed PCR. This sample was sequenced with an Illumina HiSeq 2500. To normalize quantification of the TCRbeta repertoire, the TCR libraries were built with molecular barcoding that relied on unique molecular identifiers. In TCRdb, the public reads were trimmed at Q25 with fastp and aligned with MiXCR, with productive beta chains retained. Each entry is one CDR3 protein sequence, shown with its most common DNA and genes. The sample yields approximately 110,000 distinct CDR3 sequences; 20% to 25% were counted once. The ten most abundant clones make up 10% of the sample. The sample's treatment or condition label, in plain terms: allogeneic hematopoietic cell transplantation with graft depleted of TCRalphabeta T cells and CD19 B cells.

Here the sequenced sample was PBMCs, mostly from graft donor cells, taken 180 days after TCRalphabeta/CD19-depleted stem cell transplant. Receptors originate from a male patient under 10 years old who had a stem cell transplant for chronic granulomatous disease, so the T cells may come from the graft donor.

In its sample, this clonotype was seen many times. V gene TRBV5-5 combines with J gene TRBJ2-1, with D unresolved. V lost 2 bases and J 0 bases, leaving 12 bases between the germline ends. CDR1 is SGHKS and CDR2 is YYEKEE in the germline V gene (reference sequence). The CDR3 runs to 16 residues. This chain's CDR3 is CASSFGSDLSYNEQFF. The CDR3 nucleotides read TGTGCCAGCAGCTTTGGAAGCGACCTCTCCTACAATGAGCAGTTCTTC.

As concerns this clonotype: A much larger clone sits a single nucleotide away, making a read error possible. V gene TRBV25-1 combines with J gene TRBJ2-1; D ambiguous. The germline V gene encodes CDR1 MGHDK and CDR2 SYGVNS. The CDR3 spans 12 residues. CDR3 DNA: TGTCCCAGCAGTGCACCTAGAGGTGAGCAGTTCTTC. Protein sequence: CPSSAPRGEQFF.

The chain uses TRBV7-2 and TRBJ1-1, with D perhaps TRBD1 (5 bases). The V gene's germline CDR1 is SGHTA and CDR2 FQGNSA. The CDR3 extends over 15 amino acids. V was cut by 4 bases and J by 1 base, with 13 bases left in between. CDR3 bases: TGTGCCAGCAGCTCCCTCACCACAGGGAACACTGAAGCTTTCTTT. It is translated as CASSSLTTGNTEAFF.

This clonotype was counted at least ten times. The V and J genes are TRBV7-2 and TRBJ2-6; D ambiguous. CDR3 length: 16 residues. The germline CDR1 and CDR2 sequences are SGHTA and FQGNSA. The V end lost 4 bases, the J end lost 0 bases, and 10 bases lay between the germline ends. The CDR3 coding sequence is TGTGCCAGCAGCTACCAATCCCGCTCTGGGGCCAACGTCCTGACTTTC. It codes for CASSYQSRSGANVLTF.

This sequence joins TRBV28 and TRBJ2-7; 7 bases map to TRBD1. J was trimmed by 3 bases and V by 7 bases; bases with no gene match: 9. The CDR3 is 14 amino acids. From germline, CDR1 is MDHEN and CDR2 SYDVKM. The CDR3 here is CASTEGGRSYEQYF. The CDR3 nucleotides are TGTGCCAGCACCGAAGGGGGCCGGAGCTACGAGCAGTACTTC.

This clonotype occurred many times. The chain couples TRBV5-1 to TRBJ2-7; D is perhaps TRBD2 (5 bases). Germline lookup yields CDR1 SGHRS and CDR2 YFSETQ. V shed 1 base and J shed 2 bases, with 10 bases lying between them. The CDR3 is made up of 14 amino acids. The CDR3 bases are TGCGCCAGCAGCTTGACTAGTGCCACCTACGAGCAGTACTTC. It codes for CASSLTSATYEQYF.

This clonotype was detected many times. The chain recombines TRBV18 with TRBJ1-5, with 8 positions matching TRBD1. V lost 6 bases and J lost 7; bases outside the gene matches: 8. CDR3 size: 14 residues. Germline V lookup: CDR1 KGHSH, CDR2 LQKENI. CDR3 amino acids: CASSRQGAEQPQHF. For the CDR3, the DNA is TGTGCCAGCTCCCGCCAGGGGGCTGAGCAGCCCCAGCATTTT. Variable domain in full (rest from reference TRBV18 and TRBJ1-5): NAGVMQNPRHLVRRRGQEARLRCSPMKGHSHVYWYRQLPEEGLKFMVYLQKENIIDESGMPKERFSAEFPKEGPSILRIQQVVRGDSAAYFCASSRQGAEQPQHFGDGTRLSIL.

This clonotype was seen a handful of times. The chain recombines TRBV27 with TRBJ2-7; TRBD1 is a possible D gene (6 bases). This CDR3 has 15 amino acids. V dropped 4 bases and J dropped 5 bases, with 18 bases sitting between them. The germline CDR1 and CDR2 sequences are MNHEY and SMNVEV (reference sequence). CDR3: CASSSYGEQGNEQYF. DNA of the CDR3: TGTGCCAGCAGTTCATACGGAGAACAGGGAAACGAGCAGTACTTC.

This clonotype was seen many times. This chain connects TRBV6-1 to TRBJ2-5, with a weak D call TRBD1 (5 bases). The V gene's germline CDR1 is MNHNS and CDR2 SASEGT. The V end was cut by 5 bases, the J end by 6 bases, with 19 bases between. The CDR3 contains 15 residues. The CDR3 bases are TGTGCCAGCAGTAAAGTTGAGACAGTGGGGAAGACCCAGTACTTC. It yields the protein CASSKVETVGKTQYF.

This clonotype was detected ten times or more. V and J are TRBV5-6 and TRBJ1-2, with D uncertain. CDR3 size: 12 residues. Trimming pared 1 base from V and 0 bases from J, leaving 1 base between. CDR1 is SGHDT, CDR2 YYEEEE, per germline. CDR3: CASSLPNYGYTF. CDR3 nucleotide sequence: TGTGCCAGCAGCTTGCCTAACTATGGCTACACCTTC.

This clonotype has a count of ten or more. The CDR3 region is CASSLGLAGFSYNEQFF. As DNA, the CDR3 is TGCGCCAGCAGCTTGGGTCTAGCGGGTTTCTCCTACAATGAGCAGTTCTTC. The J gene is TRBJ2-1, the V gene TRBV5-1; the match to TRBD2 covers 8 bases. The CDR3 has 17 residues. Germline assignment: CDR1 SGHRS and CDR2 YFSETQ. The V and J ends lost 0 bases and 0 bases, in that order; junction bases with no gene match: 5.

CDR3 nucleotide sequence: TGTGCCAGCACAGGCGGGGAGGGCACCGGGGAGCTGTTTTTT. It translates to CASTGGEGTGELFF. The chain recombines TRBV2 with TRBJ2-2; 7 nucleotides line up with TRBD2. V lost 7 bases to trimming and J lost 4 bases; unmatched junction nucleotides: 6. Per germline, CDR1 SNHLY and CDR2 FYNNEI. The CDR3 extends over 14 amino acids.

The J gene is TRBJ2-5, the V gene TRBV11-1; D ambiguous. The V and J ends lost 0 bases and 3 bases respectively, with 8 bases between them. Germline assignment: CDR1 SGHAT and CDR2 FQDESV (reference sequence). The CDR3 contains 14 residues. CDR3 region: CASSLADLEETQYF. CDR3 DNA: TGTGCCAGCAGCTTAGCGGATTTGGAAGAGACCCAGTACTTC.

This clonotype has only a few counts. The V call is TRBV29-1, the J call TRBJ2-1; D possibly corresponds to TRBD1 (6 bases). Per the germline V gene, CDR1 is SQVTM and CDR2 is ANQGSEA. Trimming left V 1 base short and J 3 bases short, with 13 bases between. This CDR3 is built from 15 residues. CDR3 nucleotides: TGCAGCGTTGAAGTCACAGGGCATTTCTACAATGAGCAGTTCTTC. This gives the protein CSVEVTGHFYNEQFF.

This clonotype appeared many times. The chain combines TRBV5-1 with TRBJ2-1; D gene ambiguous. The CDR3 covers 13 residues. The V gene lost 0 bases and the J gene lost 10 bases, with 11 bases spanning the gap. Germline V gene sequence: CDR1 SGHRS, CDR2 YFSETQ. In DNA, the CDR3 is TGCGCCAGCAGCTTGGAGGGTGCGAGAGAGCAGTTCTTC. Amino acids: CASSLEGAREQFF.

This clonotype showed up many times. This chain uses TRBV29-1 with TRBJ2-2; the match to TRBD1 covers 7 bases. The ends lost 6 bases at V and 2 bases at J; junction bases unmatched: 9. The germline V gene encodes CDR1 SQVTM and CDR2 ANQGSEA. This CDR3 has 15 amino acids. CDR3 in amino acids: CSVEMTGTNTGELFF. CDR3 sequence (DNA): TGCAGCGTCGAGATGACAGGGACAAACACCGGGGAGCTGTTTTTT.

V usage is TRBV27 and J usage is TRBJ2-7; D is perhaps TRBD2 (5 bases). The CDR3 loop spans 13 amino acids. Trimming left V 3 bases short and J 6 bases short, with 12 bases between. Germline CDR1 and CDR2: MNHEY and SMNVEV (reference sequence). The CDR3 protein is CASSLKFGGEQYF. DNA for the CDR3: TGTGCCAGCAGTTTGAAGTTTGGAGGCGAGCAGTACTTC.

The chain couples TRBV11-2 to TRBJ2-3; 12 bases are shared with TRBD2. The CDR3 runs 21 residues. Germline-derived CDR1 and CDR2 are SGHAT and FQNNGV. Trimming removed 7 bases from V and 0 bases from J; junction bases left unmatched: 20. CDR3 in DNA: TGTGCCAGCATCCTCCCCGGTACACTAGCGGGAGGTCCTTCTAGCACAGATACGCAGTATTTT. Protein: CASILPGTLAGGPSSTDTQYF.

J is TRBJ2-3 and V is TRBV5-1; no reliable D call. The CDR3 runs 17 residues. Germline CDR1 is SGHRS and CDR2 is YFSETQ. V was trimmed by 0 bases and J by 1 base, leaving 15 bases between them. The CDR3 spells CASSLGAGPTGTDTQYF. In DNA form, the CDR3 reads TGCGCCAGCAGCTTGGGTGCCGGGCCGACGGGCACAGATACGCAGTATTTT.

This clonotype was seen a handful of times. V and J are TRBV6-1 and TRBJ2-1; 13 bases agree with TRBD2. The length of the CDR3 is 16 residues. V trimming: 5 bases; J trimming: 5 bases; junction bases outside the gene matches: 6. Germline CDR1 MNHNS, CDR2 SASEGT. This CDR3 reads CASSRTSGSFNNEQFF. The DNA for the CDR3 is TGTGCCAGCAGTCGGACTAGCGGGAGTTTCAACAATGAGCAGTTCTTC.

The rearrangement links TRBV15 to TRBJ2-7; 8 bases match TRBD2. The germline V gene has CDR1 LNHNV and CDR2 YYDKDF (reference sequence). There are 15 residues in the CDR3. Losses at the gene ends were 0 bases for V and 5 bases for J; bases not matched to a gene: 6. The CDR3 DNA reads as TGTGCCACCAGCAGAGATAGGGGACTAGGGGACGAGCAGTACTTC. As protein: CATSRDRGLGDEQYF.

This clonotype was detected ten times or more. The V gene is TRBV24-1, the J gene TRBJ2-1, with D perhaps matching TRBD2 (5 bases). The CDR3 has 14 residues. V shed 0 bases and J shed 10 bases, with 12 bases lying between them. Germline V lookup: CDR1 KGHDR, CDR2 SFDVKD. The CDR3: CATSDLRSAGEQFF. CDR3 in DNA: TGTGCCACCAGTGATTTGCGCTCCGCGGGCGAGCAGTTCTTC.

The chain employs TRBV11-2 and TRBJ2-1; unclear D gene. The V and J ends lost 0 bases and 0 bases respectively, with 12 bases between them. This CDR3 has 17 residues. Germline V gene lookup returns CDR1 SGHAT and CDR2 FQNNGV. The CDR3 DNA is TGTGCCAGCAGCTTAGATGTTACTTCGCTCTCCTACAATGAGCAGTTCTTC. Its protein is CASSLDVTSLSYNEQFF.

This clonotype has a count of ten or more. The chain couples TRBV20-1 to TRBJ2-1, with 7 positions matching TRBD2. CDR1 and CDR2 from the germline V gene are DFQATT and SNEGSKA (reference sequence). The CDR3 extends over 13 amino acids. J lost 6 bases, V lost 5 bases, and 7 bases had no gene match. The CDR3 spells CSAAGEVTNEQFF. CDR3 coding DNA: TGCAGTGCTGCGGGAGAGGTAACCAATGAGCAGTTCTTC.

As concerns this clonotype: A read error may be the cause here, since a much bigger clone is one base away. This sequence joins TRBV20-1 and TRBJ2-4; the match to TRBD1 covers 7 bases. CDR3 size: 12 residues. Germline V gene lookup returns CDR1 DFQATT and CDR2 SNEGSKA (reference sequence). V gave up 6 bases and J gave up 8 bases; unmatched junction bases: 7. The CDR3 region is CSANRDSDIQYF. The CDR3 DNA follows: TGCAGTGCAAACCGGGACAGCGACATTCAGTACTTC.

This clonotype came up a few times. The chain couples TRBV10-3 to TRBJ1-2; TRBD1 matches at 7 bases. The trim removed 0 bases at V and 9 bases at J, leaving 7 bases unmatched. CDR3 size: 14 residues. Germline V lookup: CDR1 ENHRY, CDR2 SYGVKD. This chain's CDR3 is CAISESEGAQSYTF. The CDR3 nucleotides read TGTGCCATCAGTGAGTCTGAGGGGGCGCAGAGCTACACCTTC.

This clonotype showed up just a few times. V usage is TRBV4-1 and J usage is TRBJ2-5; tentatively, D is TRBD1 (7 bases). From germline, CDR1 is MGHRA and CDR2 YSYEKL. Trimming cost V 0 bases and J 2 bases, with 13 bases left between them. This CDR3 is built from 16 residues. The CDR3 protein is CASSQEEGQLQETQYF. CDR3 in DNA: TGCGCCAGCAGCCAAGAGGAGGGACAGCTACAAGAGACCCAGTACTTC.

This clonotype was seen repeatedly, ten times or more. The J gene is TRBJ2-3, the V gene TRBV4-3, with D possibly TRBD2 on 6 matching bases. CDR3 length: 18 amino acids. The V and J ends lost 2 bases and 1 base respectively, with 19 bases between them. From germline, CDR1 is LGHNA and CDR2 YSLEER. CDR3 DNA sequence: TGCGCCAGCAGCCAACTCCTGGGGGGAGGCCAGGGCACAGATACGCAGTATTTT. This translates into CASSQLLGGGQGTDTQYF.

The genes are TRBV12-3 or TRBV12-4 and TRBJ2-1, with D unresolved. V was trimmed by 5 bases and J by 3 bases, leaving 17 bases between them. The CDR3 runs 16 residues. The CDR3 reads CASSRRSTRNYNEQFF. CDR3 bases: TGTGCCAGCAGTCGTCGGAGTACACGTAACTACAATGAGCAGTTCTTC.

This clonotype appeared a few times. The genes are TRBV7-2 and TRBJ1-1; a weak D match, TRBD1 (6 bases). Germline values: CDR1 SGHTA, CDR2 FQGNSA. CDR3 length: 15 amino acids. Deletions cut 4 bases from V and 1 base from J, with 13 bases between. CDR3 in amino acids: CASSSEGTTNTEAFF. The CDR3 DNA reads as TGTGCCAGCAGCTCGGAAGGGACAACGAACACTGAAGCTTTCTTT.

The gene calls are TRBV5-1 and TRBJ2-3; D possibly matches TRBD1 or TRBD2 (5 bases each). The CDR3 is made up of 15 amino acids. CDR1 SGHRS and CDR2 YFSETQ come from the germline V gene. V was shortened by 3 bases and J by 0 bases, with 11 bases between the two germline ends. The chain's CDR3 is CASSWGTVSTDTQYF. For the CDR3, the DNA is TGCGCCAGCAGCTGGGGGACGGTTAGCACAGATACGCAGTATTTT.